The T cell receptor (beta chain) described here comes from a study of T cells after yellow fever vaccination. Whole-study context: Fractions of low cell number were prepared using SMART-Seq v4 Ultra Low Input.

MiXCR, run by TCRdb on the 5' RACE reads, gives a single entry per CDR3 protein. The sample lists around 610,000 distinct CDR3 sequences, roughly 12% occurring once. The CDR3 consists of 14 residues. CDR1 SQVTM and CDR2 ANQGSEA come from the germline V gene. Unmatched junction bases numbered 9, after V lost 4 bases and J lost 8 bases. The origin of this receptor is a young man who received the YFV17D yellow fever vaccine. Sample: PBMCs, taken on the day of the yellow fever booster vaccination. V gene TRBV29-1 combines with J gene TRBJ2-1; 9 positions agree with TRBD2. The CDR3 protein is CSVVYSGSGYEQFF. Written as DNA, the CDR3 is TGCAGCGTTGTATATAGCGGGAGTGGGTATGAGCAGTTCTTC.